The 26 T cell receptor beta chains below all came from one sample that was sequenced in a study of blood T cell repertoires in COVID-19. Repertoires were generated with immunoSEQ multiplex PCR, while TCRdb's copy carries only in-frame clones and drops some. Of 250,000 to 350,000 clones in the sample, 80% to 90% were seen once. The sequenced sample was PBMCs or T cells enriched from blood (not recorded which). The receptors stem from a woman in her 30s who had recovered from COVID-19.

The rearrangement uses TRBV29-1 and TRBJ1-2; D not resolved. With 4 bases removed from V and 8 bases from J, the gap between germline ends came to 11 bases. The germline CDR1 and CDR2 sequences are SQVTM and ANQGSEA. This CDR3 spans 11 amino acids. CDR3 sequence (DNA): TGCAGCGTTGTTCATCGGTCCGGCTACACCTTC. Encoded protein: CSVVHRSGYTF. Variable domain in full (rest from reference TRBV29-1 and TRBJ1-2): SAVISQKPSRDICQRGTSLTIQCQVDSQVTMMFWYRQQPGQSLTLIATANQGSEATYESGFVIDKFPISRPNLTFSTLTVSNMSPEDSSIYLCSVVHRSGYTFGSGTRLTVV.

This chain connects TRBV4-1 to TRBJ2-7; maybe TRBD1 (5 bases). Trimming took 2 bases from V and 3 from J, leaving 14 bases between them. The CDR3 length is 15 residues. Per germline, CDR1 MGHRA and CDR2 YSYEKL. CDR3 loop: CASSQTIRENYEQYF. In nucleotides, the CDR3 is TGCGCCAGCAGCCAAACGATCAGGGAAAACTACGAGCAGTACTTC.

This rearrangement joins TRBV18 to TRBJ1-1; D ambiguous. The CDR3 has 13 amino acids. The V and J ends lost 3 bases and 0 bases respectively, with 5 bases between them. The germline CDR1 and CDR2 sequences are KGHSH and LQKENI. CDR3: CASSPSVNTEAFF. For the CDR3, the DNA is TGTGCCAGCTCACCTTCGGTGAACACTGAAGCTTTCTTT.

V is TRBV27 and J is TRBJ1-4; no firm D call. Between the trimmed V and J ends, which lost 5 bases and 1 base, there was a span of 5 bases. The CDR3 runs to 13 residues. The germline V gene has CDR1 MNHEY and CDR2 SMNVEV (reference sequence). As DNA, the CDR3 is TGTGCCAGCAGTATCGTAACTAATGAAAAACTGTTTTTT. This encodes CASSIVTNEKLFF. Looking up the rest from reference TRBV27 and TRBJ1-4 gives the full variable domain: EAQVTQNPRYLITVTGKKLTVTCSQNMNHEYMSWYRQDPGLGLRQIYYSMNVEVTDKGDVPEGYKVSRKEKRNFPLILESPSPNQTSLYFCASSIVTNEKLFFGSGTQLSVL.

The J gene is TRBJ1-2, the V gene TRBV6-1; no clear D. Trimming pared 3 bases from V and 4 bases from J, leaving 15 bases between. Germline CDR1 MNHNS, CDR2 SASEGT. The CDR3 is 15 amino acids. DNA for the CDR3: TGTGCCAGCAGTGACCTAGCGGGCCCCATCTATGGCTACACCTTC. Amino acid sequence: CASSDLAGPIYGYTF.

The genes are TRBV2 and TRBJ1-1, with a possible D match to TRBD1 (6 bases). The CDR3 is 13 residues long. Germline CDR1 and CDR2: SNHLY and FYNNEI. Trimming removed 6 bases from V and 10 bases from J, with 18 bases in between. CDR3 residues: CASRGAGPVGAFF. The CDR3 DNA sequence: TGTGCCAGCAGGGGGGCAGGGCCCGTAGGAGCTTTCTTT.

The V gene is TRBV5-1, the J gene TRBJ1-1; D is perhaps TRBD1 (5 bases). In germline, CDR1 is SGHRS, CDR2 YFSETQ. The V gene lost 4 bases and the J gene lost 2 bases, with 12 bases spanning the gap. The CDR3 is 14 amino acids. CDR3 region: CASSTGLANTEAFF. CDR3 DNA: TGCGCCAGCAGCACAGGATTGGCAAACACTGAAGCTTTCTTT.

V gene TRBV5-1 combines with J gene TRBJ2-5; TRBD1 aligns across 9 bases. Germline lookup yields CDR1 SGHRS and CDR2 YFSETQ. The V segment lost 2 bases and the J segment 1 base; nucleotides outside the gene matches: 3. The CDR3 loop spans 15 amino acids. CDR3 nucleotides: TGCGCCAGCAGCTTACAGGGGGCTAGCCAAGAGACCCAGTACTTC. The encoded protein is CASSLQGASQETQYF.

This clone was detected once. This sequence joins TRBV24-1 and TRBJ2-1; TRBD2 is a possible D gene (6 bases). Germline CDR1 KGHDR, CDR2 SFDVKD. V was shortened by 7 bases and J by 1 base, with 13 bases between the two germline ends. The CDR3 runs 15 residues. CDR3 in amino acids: CATRGGGLSYNEQFF. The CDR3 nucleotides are TGTGCCACCAGGGGGGGAGGACTTTCCTACAATGAGCAGTTCTTC.

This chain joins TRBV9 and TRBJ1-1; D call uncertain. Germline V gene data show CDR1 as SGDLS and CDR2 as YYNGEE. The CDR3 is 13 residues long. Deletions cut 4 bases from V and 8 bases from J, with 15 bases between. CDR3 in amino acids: CASSSQKYSEAFF. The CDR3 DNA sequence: TGTGCCAGCAGCTCCCAGAAATATTCAGAAGCTTTCTTT.

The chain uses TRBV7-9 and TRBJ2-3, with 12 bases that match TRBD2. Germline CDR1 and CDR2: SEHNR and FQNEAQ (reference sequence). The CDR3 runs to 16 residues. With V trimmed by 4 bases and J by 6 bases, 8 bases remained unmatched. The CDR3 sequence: CASSSGLAGLTDTQYF. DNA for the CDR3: TGTGCCAGCAGCTCCGGACTAGCGGGACTCACTGATACGCAGTATTTT.

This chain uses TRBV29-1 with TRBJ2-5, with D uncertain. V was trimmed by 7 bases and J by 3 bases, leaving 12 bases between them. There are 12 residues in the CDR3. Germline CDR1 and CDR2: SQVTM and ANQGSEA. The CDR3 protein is CSAEAPKETQYF. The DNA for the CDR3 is TGCAGCGCAGAGGCTCCAAAAGAGACCCAGTACTTC.

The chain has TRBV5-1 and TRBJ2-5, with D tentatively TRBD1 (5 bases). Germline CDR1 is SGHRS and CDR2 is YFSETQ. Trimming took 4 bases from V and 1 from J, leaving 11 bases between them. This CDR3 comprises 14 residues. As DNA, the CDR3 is TGCGCCAGCAGCCCGACAGCGATCCAAGAGACCCAGTACTTC. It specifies CASSPTAIQETQYF.

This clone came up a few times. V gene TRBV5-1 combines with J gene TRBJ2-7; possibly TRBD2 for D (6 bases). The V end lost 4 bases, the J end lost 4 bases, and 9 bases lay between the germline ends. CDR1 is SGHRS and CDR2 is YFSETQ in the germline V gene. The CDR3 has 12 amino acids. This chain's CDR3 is CASSREYYEQYF. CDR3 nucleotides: TGCGCCAGCAGCCGGGAGTATTACGAGCAGTACTTC.

The CDR3 nucleotides read TGTGCCTGGAGTGTTAGGGGCGGCTCTGGAAACACCATATATTTT. It is translated as CAWSVRGGSGNTIYF. V and J are TRBV30 and TRBJ1-3; weak D call: TRBD1 (5 bases). Germline loops: CDR1 GTSNPN, CDR2 SVGIG (reference sequence). The CDR3 length is 15 residues. Trimming shortened V by 0 bases and J by 0 bases, and 9 bases separated the two germline ends. The whole variable domain, filled in from reference TRBV30 and TRBJ1-3, reads SQTIHQWPATLVQPVGSPLSLECTVEGTSNPNLYWYRQAAGRGLQLLFYSVGIGQISSEVPQNLSASRPQDRQFILSSKKLLLSDSGFYLCAWSVRGGSGNTIYFGEGSWLTVV.

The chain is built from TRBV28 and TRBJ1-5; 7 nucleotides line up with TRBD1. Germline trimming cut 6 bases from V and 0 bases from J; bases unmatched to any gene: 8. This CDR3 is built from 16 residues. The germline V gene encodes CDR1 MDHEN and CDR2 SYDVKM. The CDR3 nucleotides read TGTGCCAGCAGACTCCGGGGGACAGATAGCAATCAGCCCCAGCATTTT. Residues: CASRLRGTDSNQPQHF.

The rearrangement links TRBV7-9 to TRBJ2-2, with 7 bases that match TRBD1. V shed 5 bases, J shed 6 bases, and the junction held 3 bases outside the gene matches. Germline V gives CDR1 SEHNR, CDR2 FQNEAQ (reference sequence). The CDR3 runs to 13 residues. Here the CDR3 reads CASSGDRAGELFF. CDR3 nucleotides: TGTGCCAGCAGCGGAGACAGGGCCGGGGAGCTGTTTTTT.

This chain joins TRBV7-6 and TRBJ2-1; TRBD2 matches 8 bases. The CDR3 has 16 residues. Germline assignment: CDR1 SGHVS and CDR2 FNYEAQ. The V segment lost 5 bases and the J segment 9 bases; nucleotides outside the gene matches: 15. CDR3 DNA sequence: TGTGCCAGCAGCCTCGGAGCTGAAGCGGGAGCTGGTGAGCAGTTCTTC. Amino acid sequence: CASSLGAEAGAGEQFF.

For the CDR3, the DNA is TGTGCCAGCAGTCCGCGGGGGCGGGACTATGGCTACACCTTC. This sequence encodes CASSPRGRDYGYTF. The genes are TRBV5-6 and TRBJ1-2, with TRBD1 as a possible D gene (6 bases). Between the trimmed V and J ends, which lost 5 bases and 3 bases, there was a span of 14 bases. Germline CDR1 SGHDT, CDR2 YYEEEE. This CDR3 contains 14 residues.

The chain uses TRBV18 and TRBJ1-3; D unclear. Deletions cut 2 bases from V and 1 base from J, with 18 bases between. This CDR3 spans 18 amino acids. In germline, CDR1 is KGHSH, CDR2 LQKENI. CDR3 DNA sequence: TGTGCCAGCTCACCAGTTGAGAACGGAGCCCCTTCTGGAAACACCATATATTTT. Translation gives CASSPVENGAPSGNTIYF.

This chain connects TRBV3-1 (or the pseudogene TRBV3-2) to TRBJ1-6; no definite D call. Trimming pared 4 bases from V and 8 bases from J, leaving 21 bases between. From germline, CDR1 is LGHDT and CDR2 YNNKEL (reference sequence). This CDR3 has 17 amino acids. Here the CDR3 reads CASSLTREVADYSPLHF. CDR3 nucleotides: TGTGCCAGCAGCCTGACGCGCGAGGTAGCAGATTATTCACCCCTCCACTTT.

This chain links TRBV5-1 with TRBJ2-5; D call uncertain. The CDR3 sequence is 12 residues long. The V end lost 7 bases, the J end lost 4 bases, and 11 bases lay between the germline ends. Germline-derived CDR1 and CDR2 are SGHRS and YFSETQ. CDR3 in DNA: TGCGCCAGCGGGTCGGGTGCAGAGACCCAGTACTTC. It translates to CASGSGAETQYF.

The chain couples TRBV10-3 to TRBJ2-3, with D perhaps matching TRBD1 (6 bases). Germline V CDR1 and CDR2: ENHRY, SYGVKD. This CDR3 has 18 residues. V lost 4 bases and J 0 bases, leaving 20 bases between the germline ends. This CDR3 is CAISVGLLGHHSTDTQYF. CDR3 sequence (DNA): TGTGCCATCAGTGTCGGTTTATTGGGACACCATAGCACAGATACGCAGTATTTT.

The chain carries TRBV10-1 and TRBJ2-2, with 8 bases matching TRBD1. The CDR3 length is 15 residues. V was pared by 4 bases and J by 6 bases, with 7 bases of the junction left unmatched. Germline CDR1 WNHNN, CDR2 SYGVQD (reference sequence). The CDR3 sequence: CASSGTGQGAGELFF. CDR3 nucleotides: TGCGCCAGCAGTGGGACAGGGCAGGGAGCCGGGGAGCTGTTTTTT.

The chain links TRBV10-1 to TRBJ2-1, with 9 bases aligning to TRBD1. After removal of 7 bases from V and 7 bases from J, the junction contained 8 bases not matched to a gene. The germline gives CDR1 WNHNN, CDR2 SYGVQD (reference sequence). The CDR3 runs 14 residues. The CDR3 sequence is CASKRDREDNEQFF. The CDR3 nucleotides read TGCGCCAGCAAGCGGGACAGGGAGGATAATGAGCAGTTCTTC.

In nucleotides, the CDR3 is TGTGCCAGCAGTTTATCGATGGGGAAGCGGATGAACACTGAAGCTTTCTTT. Translated: CASSLSMGKRMNTEAFF. J is TRBJ1-1 and V is TRBV27; no clear D gene. Trimming stripped 0 bases from V and 0 bases from J, with 14 bases between. Germline CDR1 reads MNHEY; CDR2 reads SMNVEV (reference sequence). This CDR3 is 17 amino acids long.